The clone carrying this T cell receptor beta chain was picked up one time. V lost 3 bases, J lost 0 bases, and 12 bases lay in between. CDR3 length: 15 amino acids. Germline lookup yields CDR1 GTSNPN and CDR2 SVGIG (reference sequence). This entry belongs to a study of control samples from healthy donors and cancer patients. Libraries were prepared by immunoSEQ multiplex PCR; TCRdb keeps only in-frame clonotypes and omits some of them. The sample comprises tens of thousands of clones, roughly 90% of which are singletons, and under 2.5% rests with the top ten. Sequencing was done on a sample of PBMCs. This chain uses TRBV30 with TRBJ1-3, with D possibly being TRBD1 (5 bases). The clonotype was recovered from a woman aged 55-69 years with head and neck cancer. In DNA, the CDR3 is TGTGCCTGGAGGACGAGGGGAAGCTCTGGAAACACCATATATTTT. Protein: CAWRTRGSSGNTIYF.